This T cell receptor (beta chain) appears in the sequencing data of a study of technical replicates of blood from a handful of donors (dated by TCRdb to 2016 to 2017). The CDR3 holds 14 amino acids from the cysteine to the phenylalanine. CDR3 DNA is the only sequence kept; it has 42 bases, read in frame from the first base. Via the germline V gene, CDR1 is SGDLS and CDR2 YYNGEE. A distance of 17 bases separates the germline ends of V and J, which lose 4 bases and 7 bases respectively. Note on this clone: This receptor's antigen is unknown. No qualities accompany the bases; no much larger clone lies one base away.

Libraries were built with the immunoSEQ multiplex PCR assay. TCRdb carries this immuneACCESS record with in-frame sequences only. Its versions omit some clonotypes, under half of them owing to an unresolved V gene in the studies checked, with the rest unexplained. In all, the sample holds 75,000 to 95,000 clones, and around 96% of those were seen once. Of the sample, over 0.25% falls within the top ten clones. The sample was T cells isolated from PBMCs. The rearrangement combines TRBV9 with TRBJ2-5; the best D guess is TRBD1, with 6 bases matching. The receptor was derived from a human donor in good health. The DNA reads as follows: TGTGCCAGCAGCTCATCGTGGGGGCCAGGGACCCAGTACTTC. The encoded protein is CASSSSWGPGTQYF.